The rows below give T cell receptor beta chains drawn from one sample of a study of T-cell memory formation after mild COVID-19. TCRdb independently ran MiXCR on the 5' RACE reads; one entry per CDR3 protein. The sample has approximately 170,000 distinct CDR3 sequences, roughly 13% seen once; the top ten hold 2.5% to 3.5%. The sample comprised PBMCs or a T cell subset sorted from them (not recorded which). The receptors come from a young man who had mild COVID-19 (a few samples of this study predate the infection). Cell type and time point are not known. The CDR3 runs from the conserved cysteine through the conserved F or W. A D gene is named only where the DNA matches it firmly. The size entry is marked missing in some rows and otherwise reads once, few, many or a size class.

clone_size	v_call	d_call	j_call	cdr3_nt	cdr3_aa
many	TRBV5-1	.	TRBJ2-5	TGCGCCAGCAGCAGTCAGAGCCAAGAGACCCAGTACTTC	CASSSQSQETQYF
.	TRBV12-3/TRBV12-4	.	TRBJ1-1	TGTGCCAGCAGTTTAGCCCGTTTAATGAACACTGAAGCTTTCTTT	CASSLARLMNTEAFF
few	TRBV6-2/TRBV6-3	.	TRBJ1-1	TGTGCCAGCAGTTACTTTTCCCCTCCTAGGAACACTGAAGCTTTCTTT	CASSYFSPPRNTEAFF
.	TRBV5-1	.	TRBJ1-3	TGCGCCAGCAGTGAAGGGAGGAGCTCTGGAAACACCATATATTTT	CASSEGRSSGNTIYF
many	TRBV5-1	.	TRBJ2-7	TGCGCCAGCAAGAAGGGAGATTACTACGAGCAGTACTTC	CASKKGDYYEQYF
few	TRBV20-1	.	TRBJ2-4	TGCAGTGCTTTGGTGGCCCCAAACATTCAGTACTTC	CSALVAPNIQYF
.	TRBV7-3	TRBD2	TRBJ2-5	TGTGCCAGCAGCTTAAGTCTAGCGGGCGTCCAGTACTTC	CASSLSLAGVQYF
many	TRBV5-1	.	TRBJ1-6	TGCGCCAGCAGCTTGGAGGCTTTCGGTAATTCACCCCTCCACTTT	CASSLEAFGNSPLHF
few	TRBV9	.	TRBJ2-5	TGTGCCAGCAGCGTAAACAGCGGAACGGGTGAGACCCAGTACTTC	CASSVNSGTGETQYF
many	TRBV5-1	.	TRBJ1-3	TGCGCCAGCAGCTTCGGCGGGTCAGCTGGAAACACCATATATTTT	CASSFGGSAGNTIYF
.	TRBV12-3/TRBV12-4	.	TRBJ2-4	TGTGCCAGCAAACCCTCAGGTTTCTTTCGCCAAAACATTCAGTACTTC	CASKPSGFFRQNIQYF
.	TRBV5-1	.	TRBJ2-1	TGCGCCAGCAGCTTGCTATCAGGTAGCTCCTACAATGAGCAGTTCTTC	CASSLLSGSSYNEQFF
.	TRBV6-2/TRBV6-3	TRBD1	TRBJ2-6	TGTGCCAGCAGTGACAGGACAGGGGGGGCCAACGTCCTGACTTTC	CASSDRTGGANVLTF
.	TRBV7-2	.	TRBJ2-5	TGTGCCAGCAGCTTCCGGAGCGAGGAGACCCAGTACTTC	CASSFRSEETQYF
.	TRBV5-1	.	TRBJ2-2	TGCGCCAGCAGCCCCGACGGCCGTACCGGGGAGCTGTTTTTT	CASSPDGRTGELFF
few	TRBV7-9	.	TRBJ1-2	TGTGCCAGCAGCCCTCCCCTAGGTGGCGGGACACCGCTTAACTATGGCTACACCTTC	CASSPPLGGGTPLNYGYTF
.	TRBV5-1	.	TRBJ1-4	TGCGCCAGCAGCCTTAGCAGGGCGTCTAATGAAAAACTGTTTTTT	CASSLSRASNEKLFF
.	TRBV5-1	.	TRBJ2-1	TGCGCCAGCAGCTTCGGGGGCAGGGGTAACAATGAGCAGTTCTTC	CASSFGGRGNNEQFF
.	TRBV3-1	TRBD1	TRBJ1-2	TGTGCCAGCAGCCGGATGGACAGGGACTATGGCTACACCTTC	CASSRMDRDYGYTF
.	TRBV7-9	TRBD1	TRBJ1-2	TGTGCCAGCAGCCCCAGACAGGGACCGAGCTACACCTTC	CASSPRQGPSYTF
.	TRBV29-1	.	TRBJ2-3	TGCAGCGTTGATGGCGGGGCTAGCACAGATACGCAGTATTTT	CSVDGGASTDTQYF
few	TRBV15	.	TRBJ2-1	TGTGCCACCAGCCCTTCCGGGTGGAATGAGCAGTTCTTC	CATSPSGWNEQFF
few	TRBV10-3	TRBD1	TRBJ1-2	TGTGCCATCAGTGAGGGACAGGGCAATGGCTACACCTTC	CAISEGQGNGYTF
many	TRBV11-2	.	TRBJ2-3	TGTGCCAGCAGCTTAGACAGGGAAAGCACAGATACGCAGTATTTT	CASSLDRESTDTQYF
few	TRBV5-1	.	TRBJ2-2	TGCGCCAGCAGCTTGAGGACTTCGAACACCGGGGAGCTGTTTTTT	CASSLRTSNTGELFF
few	TRBV9	TRBD2	TRBJ2-1	TGTGCCAGCAGCGCCTCACTAGCGGGGGGGCCAGCCGAGCAGTTCTTC	CASSASLAGGPAEQFF
many	TRBV7-2	.	TRBJ1-1	TGTGCCAGCAGCCCAGGGGCGCTTACGGGAACTGAAGCTTTCTTT	CASSPGALTGTEAFF
.	TRBV4-3	.	TRBJ2-2	TGCGCCAGCAGCCAAGAACGGGCTCAGAACACCGGGGAGCTGTTTTTT	CASSQERAQNTGELFF
few	TRBV4-1	TRBD2	TRBJ2-5	TGCGCCAGCAGCCAAGAGAGGCCAGCGGGAACAAAAGACTGGCAAGAGACCCAGTACTTC	CASSQERPAGTKDWQETQYF
.	TRBV5-1	TRBD2	TRBJ2-5	TGCGCCAGCAGCTCTACTAGCGGGGGGGCCCGTGAGACCCAGTACTTC	CASSSTSGGARETQYF
.	TRBV7-6	.	TRBJ2-1	TGTGCCAGCAGCTTAAGATCGGGGGGCTCTTACAATGAGCAGTTCTTC	CASSLRSGGSYNEQFF
.	TRBV7-2	.	TRBJ1-5	TGTGCCAGCAGCACACAGGGTACCAATCAGCCCCAGCATTTT	CASSTQGTNQPQHF
.	TRBV4-3	.	TRBJ1-3	TGCGCCAGCAGCCACCTCGACGGCTACTCTGGAAACACCATATATTTT	CASSHLDGYSGNTIYF
.	TRBV4-1	TRBD1	TRBJ2-7	TGCGCCAGCAGCGAAGGGACAGGGGGCTCCTACGAGCAGTACTTC	CASSEGTGGSYEQYF
few	TRBV5-5	.	TRBJ2-2	TGTGCCAGCGTACGGGGACTGGGGACCGGGGAGCTGTTTTTT	CASVRGLGTGELFF
once	TRBV24-1	.	TRBJ2-3	TGTGCCACCAGTGATTATAGCACGCAGTATTTT	CATSDYSTQYF
many	TRBV4-3	.	TRBJ2-1	TGCGCCAGCAGCCAGGAACTAGCTGGGCTTCTGTTCTTC	CASSQELAGLLFF
few	TRBV3-1	TRBD2	TRBJ2-2	TGTGCCAGCAGCCACCGTGGACTAGCGGGGTTTTTAACCGGGGAGCTGTTTTTT	CASSHRGLAGFLTGELFF
.	TRBV5-1	.	TRBJ1-2	TGCGCCAGCAGCCCGACGGCCGGGACAACCTATGGCTACACCTTC	CASSPTAGTTYGYTF
once	TRBV6-5	TRBD1	TRBJ2-5	TGTGCCAGCAGCTTCGGGACAGGGCAAGAGACCCAGTACTTC	CASSFGTGQETQYF
.	TRBV15	.	TRBJ2-4	TGTGCCACCAGCAGAGAAATGGGCGGCTTGGGGGCCAAAAACATTCAGTACTTC	CATSREMGGLGAKNIQYF
.	TRBV6-5	TRBD1	TRBJ1-4	TGTGCCAGCAGTTACGCAATGACAGGGCGACGTGAAAAACTGTTTTTT	CASSYAMTGRREKLFF
.	TRBV20-1	TRBD1	TRBJ1-5	TGCAGTGCACCGCAACGACAGGGTTTCAATCAGCCCCAGCATTTT	CSAPQRQGFNQPQHF
many	TRBV7-6	.	TRBJ2-7	TGTGCCAGCAGCTTGGGCAGGGTCTTCGAGCAGTACTTC	CASSLGRVFEQYF
.	TRBV24-1	.	TRBJ2-2	TGTGCCACCAGTGGCCCGAACACCGGGGAGCTGTTTTTT	CATSGPNTGELFF
few	TRBV7-2	.	TRBJ1-2	TGTGCCAGCACATCCCCTGGGGGAATGAATGGCTACACCTTC	CASTSPGGMNGYTF
.	TRBV7-4	.	TRBJ2-7	TGTGCCAGCAGCGATTACTACGAGCAGTACTTC	CASSDYYEQYF
.	TRBV18	.	TRBJ2-5	TGTGCCAGCTCTGGCAGCGCCGGAGGGGAGACCCAGTACTTC	CASSGSAGGETQYF
.	TRBV20-1	TRBD2	TRBJ2-3	TGCAGTGCTAGCAAGCGGGATCGAACAGATACGCAGTATTTT	CSASKRDRTDTQYF
.	TRBV6-2/TRBV6-3	TRBD1	TRBJ1-5	TGTGCCAGCAGCGACGACAGGGGTTATCAGCCCCAGCATTTT	CASSDDRGYQPQHF
.	TRBV4-3	.	TRBJ2-5	TGCGCCAGCAGCCTTACCGATTCGGGGACCCAGTACTTC	CASSLTDSGTQYF
.	TRBV9	.	TRBJ2-5	TGTGCCAGCAGCGTAGGAGCAGCGGGTGCCCTCCAAGAGACCCAGTACTTC	CASSVGAAGALQETQYF
.	TRBV5-1	.	TRBJ2-7	TGCGCCAGCAGCTTCTCGACAGGAACCTACGAGCAGTACTTC	CASSFSTGTYEQYF
.	TRBV28	.	TRBJ2-4	TGTGCCAGCAGTCCTAACTTACCGGGACGGAACATTCAGTACTTC	CASSPNLPGRNIQYF
few	TRBV5-5	.	TRBJ1-1	TGTGCCAGCAGCCTCGGGGCAGCTTCTATGAACACTGAAGCTTTCTTT	CASSLGAASMNTEAFF
.	TRBV24-1	.	TRBJ2-6	TGTGCCACCAGTGATCCTGCGGGACCCAGCTCTGGGGCCAACGTCCTGACTTTC	CATSDPAGPSSGANVLTF